A selection of T cell receptor beta chains follows, all from one sample in a study of identical twins. TCRdb re-called the 5' RACE reads through MiXCR, storing one row per CDR3 protein. The sample has 500,000 to 650,000 distinct CDR3 sequences; 7% to 7.5% are singletons. These same data were also listed under a study on yellow fever vaccine responses in identical twins.

The source material was PBMCs. The source is a woman in her late teens or twenties in good health. CDR3s include the opening cysteine and the closing phenylalanine or tryptophan. D genes are given only for firm matches. Not all rows give a size; the values are once, few, many and, for expanded clones, a class.

J gene: TRBJ2-1; D gene: NA; V gene: TRBV27; clone size: few; CDR3 DNA: TGTGCCAGCAGTTTACCTGGGGGATATGAGCAGTTCTTC; CDR3 protein: CASSLPGGYEQFF
J gene: TRBJ1-6; D gene: NA; V gene: TRBV3-1; clone size: many; CDR3 DNA: TGTGCCAGCAGCCAAGGTGGCAGCCTTAATTCACCCCTCCACTTT; CDR3 protein: CASSQGGSLNSPLHF
J gene: TRBJ1-4; D gene: NA; V gene: TRBV5-1; clone size: few; CDR3 DNA: TGCGCCAGCAGCTTGGACAGGCCAACTAATGAAAAACTGTTTTTT; CDR3 protein: CASSLDRPTNEKLFF
J gene: TRBJ2-3; D gene: TRBD2; V gene: TRBV12-3/TRBV12-4; clone size: few; CDR3 DNA: TGTGCCAGCAGCGTGACGGGGGGGCCCACAGATACGCAGTATTTT; CDR3 protein: CASSVTGGPTDTQYF
J gene: TRBJ1-1; D gene: NA; V gene: TRBV19; clone size: NA; CDR3 DNA: TGTGCCAGTACTAAAAACACTGAAGCTTTCTTT; CDR3 protein: CASTKNTEAFF
J gene: TRBJ2-1; D gene: NA; V gene: TRBV18; clone size: NA; CDR3 DNA: TGTGCCAGCTCACCAGCCCGGGTCGAGAATGAGCAGTTCTTC; CDR3 protein: CASSPARVENEQFF
J gene: TRBJ2-3; D gene: TRBD2; V gene: TRBV7-2; clone size: NA; CDR3 DNA: TGTGCCAGCAGCTCCCAAGCGGGAGGGCCGACAGATACGCAGTATTTT; CDR3 protein: CASSSQAGGPTDTQYF
J gene: TRBJ1-1; D gene: NA; V gene: TRBV6-5; clone size: many; CDR3 DNA: TGTGCCAGCAGTTCGCCAGGGGAAGCTTTCTTT; CDR3 protein: CASSSPGEAFF
J gene: TRBJ2-1; D gene: TRBD2; V gene: TRBV28; clone size: few; CDR3 DNA: TGTGCCAGCAGTTCCGACTTTAGCGGGAGTGGGTCCAATGAGCAGTTCTTC; CDR3 protein: CASSSDFSGSGSNEQFF
J gene: TRBJ1-1; D gene: NA; V gene: TRBV29-1; clone size: NA; CDR3 DNA: TGCAGCGTTGAAGTTAGCGACACTGAAGCTTTCTTT; CDR3 protein: CSVEVSDTEAFF
J gene: TRBJ2-3; D gene: NA; V gene: TRBV9; clone size: many; CDR3 DNA: TGTGCCAGCAGCGTAGCCGGCGAGGGTACGCAGTATTTT; CDR3 protein: CASSVAGEGTQYF
J gene: TRBJ2-4; D gene: NA; V gene: TRBV20-1; clone size: NA; CDR3 DNA: TGCAGTACCCTGGACAGTACTCTTTTCCTAGCGAACATTCAGTACTTC; CDR3 protein: CSTLDSTLFLANIQYF
J gene: TRBJ1-1; D gene: NA; V gene: TRBV7-9; clone size: few; CDR3 DNA: TGTGCCAGCAGCACAAAGGACAGTACGAACACTGAAGCTTTCTTT; CDR3 protein: CASSTKDSTNTEAFF
J gene: TRBJ2-3; D gene: NA; V gene: TRBV20-1; clone size: few; CDR3 DNA: TGCAGTGCTCCTGTAGGTGCTAGCACAGATACGCAGTATTTT; CDR3 protein: CSAPVGASTDTQYF
J gene: TRBJ1-1; D gene: TRBD1; V gene: TRBV20-1; clone size: few; CDR3 DNA: TGCAGTGCTAGACAGGGGGCGGCTGAAGCTTTCTTT; CDR3 protein: CSARQGAAEAFF
J gene: TRBJ2-3; D gene: NA; V gene: TRBV6-1; clone size: many; CDR3 DNA: TGTGCCATATTCGACAAAGGCCCCACAGATACGCAGTATTTT; CDR3 protein: CAIFDKGPTDTQYF
J gene: TRBJ1-1; D gene: NA; V gene: TRBV6-1; clone size: few; CDR3 DNA: TGTGCCAGCACCAAACCTGGCAGCACTGAAGCTTTCTTT; CDR3 protein: CASTKPGSTEAFF